This TCR beta chain was identified during a study of early T cells in non-severe SARS-CoV-2 infection. Study-level results: VDJdb matching skewed toward anti-spike CD8 responses, missing private and CD4 specificities.

TCRdb itself ran the 5' RACE reads through MiXCR, one entry per CDR3 protein. The data hold about 70,000 distinct CDR3 sequences, with roughly 15% observed a single time. The CDR3 spans 13 residues. Deletions cut 5 bases from V and 2 bases from J, with 9 bases between. Per the germline V gene, CDR1 is MDHEN and CDR2 is SYDVKM. Comments on this clonotype: The antigen is unknown.

This TCR came from an adult who was a healthcare worker with PCR-confirmed SARS-CoV-2 infection or an uninfected control (not recorded which). The rearrangement links TRBV28 to TRBJ1-1, with D tentatively TRBD1 (5 bases). The material sequenced was whole blood, taken at baseline. For the CDR3, the DNA is TGTGCCAGCAGTCCGACAGCAAACACTGAAGCTTTCTTT. Its translation is CASSPTANTEAFF.